The clone carrying this T cell receptor beta chain has a count of ten or more. The library targeted TCRbeta and was prepared with unique molecular identifiers. TCRdb reanalysed the PCR reads using MiXCR and keeps one entry per CDR3 protein. The profile covers just over 350,000 distinct CDR3 sequences, with about 14% appearing a single time and roughly 4.5% taken by the ten largest. These data belong to a study of T-cell reconstitution after alpha-beta-depleted transplantation in children. The CDR3 is 14 residues long. From germline, CDR1 is SGHDT and CDR2 YYEEEE. After removal of 6 bases from V and 5 bases from J, the junction contained 10 bases not matched to a gene.

This sequence joins TRBV5-6 and TRBJ2-5; TRBD1 agrees at 7 bases. This sequence was found in a human donor who donated a stem cell graft to a child with Fanconi anemia. The sequencing here drew on PBMCs, taken from the stem cell graft. DNA for the CDR3: TGTGCCAGCACTCAGAGGGGGCGACAGGAGACCCAGTACTTC. Residues: CASTQRGRQETQYF.